The rows below give T cell receptor beta chains drawn from one sample of a study of early T cells in non-severe SARS-CoV-2 infection. TCRdb re-called the 5' RACE reads through MiXCR, storing one row per CDR3 protein. The table includes about 110,000 distinct CDR3 sequences, 11% detected once. Source material: whole blood. These receptors were obtained from an adult who was a healthcare worker with PCR-confirmed SARS-CoV-2 infection or an uninfected control (not recorded which). The CDR3 runs from the conserved cysteine through the conserved F or W. D genes are given only for firm matches. Expanded clones are given a class, and other clones once, few, many or no size at all.

v_gene	abundance	d_gene	j_gene	CDR3aa	CDR3nt
TRBV27	few	TRBD2	TRBJ2-2	CASSWFGGRAHTGELFF	TGTGCCAGCAGTTGGTTTGGCGGGAGAGCACACACCGGGGAGCTGTTTTTT
TRBV5-1	.	.	TRBJ2-1	CASSPGPGGGEQFF	TGCGCCAGCAGCCCGGGCCCCGGGGGTGGTGAGCAGTTCTTC
TRBV7-9	.	.	TRBJ2-5	CASSFNPLETQYF	TGTGCCAGCAGCTTTAACCCCCTGGAGACCCAGTACTTC
TRBV28	.	TRBD2	TRBJ2-7	CASRPSGRAGSEQYF	TGTGCCAGCAGACCTAGCGGGAGGGCGGGGTCCGAGCAGTACTTC
TRBV20-1	.	.	TRBJ2-3	CSARPYDTQYF	TGCAGTGCTAGACCCTACGATACGCAGTATTTT
TRBV28	many	TRBD2	TRBJ2-3	CASTPGGEGTDTQYF	TGTGCCAGCACTCCGGGGGGGGAGGGCACAGATACGCAGTATTTT
TRBV20-1	.	TRBD1	TRBJ1-1	CSAPPPLGTGGNTEAFF	TGCAGTGCTCCGCCCCCATTAGGGACAGGGGGAAACACTGAAGCTTTCTTT
TRBV7-3	.	.	TRBJ2-2	CASQLLGATGELFF	TGTGCCAGTCAGCTGCTTGGGGCCACCGGGGAGCTGTTTTTT
TRBV7-2	many	.	TRBJ2-1	CASSLGPLYNEQFF	TGTGCCAGCAGCTTGGGACCACTTTACAATGAGCAGTTCTTC
TRBV7-2	.	.	TRBJ2-7	CATGQQGSTYEQYF	TGTGCCACCGGACAGCAGGGGAGCACCTACGAGCAGTACTTC
TRBV7-9	many	TRBD2	TRBJ2-1	CASSQRENEQFF	TGTGCCAGCAGCCAGCGGGAGAATGAGCAGTTCTTC
TRBV27	many	.	TRBJ1-5	CASSRRGLTEPNQPQHF	TGTGCCAGCAGTCGCCGTGGGCTTACAGAACCTAATCAGCCCCAGCATTTT
TRBV7-2	few	.	TRBJ2-1	CASSLVSDVSYNEQFF	TGTGCCAGCAGCTTAGTGTCCGATGTATCCTACAATGAGCAGTTCTTC
TRBV27	many	TRBD1	TRBJ1-2	CASSLSGTGAIYGYTF	TGTGCCAGCAGTTTATCGGGGACAGGGGCCATCTATGGCTACACCTTC
TRBV5-6	few	.	TRBJ2-7	CASSSGIHYEQYF	TGTGCCAGCAGCTCCGGGATCCACTACGAGCAGTACTTC
TRBV6-1	.	.	TRBJ1-1	CASSEEKNYNTEAFF	TGTGCCAGCAGTGAAGAAAAGAATTACAACACTGAAGCTTTCTTT
TRBV28	many	.	TRBJ2-2	CASTLRAGELFF	.
TRBV11-2	few	.	TRBJ1-2	CASRRTRSPEALYGYTF	TGTGCCAGCAGACGAACGCGAAGCCCGGAGGCCCTCTATGGCTACACCTTC
TRBV2	.	TRBD1	TRBJ2-3	CARGRDTQYF	TGTGCTAGGGGGCGAGATACGCAGTATTTT
TRBV28	many	.	TRBJ2-1	CASSPGDPSYNEQFF	TGTGCCAGCAGTCCAGGGGACCCCTCCTACAATGAGCAGTTCTTC
TRBV27	.	.	TRBJ2-7	CAGGSSYEQYF	TGTGCCGGGGGGAGCTCCTACGAGCAGTACTTC
TRBV20-1	.	TRBD2	TRBJ2-7	CSASGPRSGSGGEQYF	TGCAGTGCTAGCGGGCCTCGGAGCGGGAGTGGGGGCGAGCAGTACTTC
TRBV18	.	.	TRBJ1-6	CAGSLDRRNSPLHF	TGTGCCGGCTCACTCGACAGGCGGAATTCACCCCTCCACTTT
TRBV2	many	.	TRBJ2-3	CASSGSIGATDTQYF	TGTGCCAGCAGTGGTAGTATCGGTGCCACAGATACGCAGTATTTT
TRBV7-9	.	.	TRBJ1-1	CASSLESRGTAFF	TGTGCCAGCAGCTTAGAGTCTCGGGGAACGGCTTTCTTT
TRBV12-3/TRBV12-4	many	.	TRBJ1-6	CASSPAYDVGPPLHF	TGTGCCAGCAGCCCCGCGTACGACGTGGGTCCACCCCTCCACTTT
TRBV12-3/TRBV12-4	once	TRBD2	TRBJ2-1	CASSFPASLVQAGVDRLYNEQFF	TGTGCCAGCAGTTTTCCTGCCTCGTTAGTTCAAGCGGGAGTGGACCGACTATACAATGAGCAGTTCTTC
TRBV27	few	TRBD2	TRBJ2-1	CASSFRLAAYNEQFF	TGTGCCAGCAGTTTCAGGCTAGCGGCCTACAATGAGCAGTTCTTC
TRBV7-3	many	TRBD1	TRBJ1-2	CASSPLGQGAGGYTF	TGTGCCAGCAGCCCCCTGGGACAGGGGGCGGGTGGCTACACCTTC
TRBV7-6	few	.	TRBJ2-7	CASSPVNSHEQYF	TGTGCCAGCAGCCCTGTGAACAGCCACGAGCAGTACTTC
TRBV4-3	many	TRBD1	TRBJ2-6	CASSQEGQGGANVLTF	TGCGCCAGCAGCCAGGAAGGACAGGGTGGGGCCAACGTCCTGACTTTC
TRBV20-1	once	TRBD1	TRBJ1-6	CSALKRGLWANSPLHF	TGCAGTGCTCTGAAGAGGGGGCTTTGGGCCAATTCACCCCTCCACTTT
TRBV2	many	TRBD2	TRBJ2-3	CAGNTGRASDTQYF	TGTGCCGGAAACACCGGGAGGGCCTCAGATACGCAGTATTTT
TRBV9	many	TRBD2	TRBJ2-7	CASSAGLAGTPGEQYF	TGTGCCAGCAGCGCCGGACTAGCGGGAACGCCGGGCGAGCAGTACTTC
TRBV28	few	TRBD1	TRBJ1-2	CASSFRRRDRVDGYTF	TGTGCCAGCAGTTTTCGCCGCCGGGACAGGGTTGATGGCTACACCTTC
TRBV12-3/TRBV12-4	many	.	TRBJ2-5	CASSLGASGQETQYF	TGTGCCAGCAGTTTGGGGGCTAGCGGACAAGAGACCCAGTACTTC
TRBV29-1	many	.	TRBJ1-5	CSVADGFLGNQPQHF	TGCAGCGTTGCGGACGGCTTCCTTGGCAATCAGCCCCAGCATTTT
TRBV3-1	.	.	TRBJ1-2	CASRAAGDHGYTF	TGTGCCAGCAGGGCAGCAGGGGACCATGGCTACACCTTC
TRBV6-6	.	.	TRBJ2-5	CASKLRIGETQYF	TGTGCCAGCAAGCTTAGGATTGGGGAGACCCAGTACTTC
TRBV20-1	.	TRBD2	TRBJ2-5	CSARETSDETQYF	TGCAGTGCTAGGGAGACTAGCGATGAGACCCAGTACTTC
TRBV23-1	few	.	TRBJ2-1	CAGGGEQFF	TGCGCCGGGGGGGGCGAGCAGTTCTTC
TRBV18	many	TRBD2	TRBJ2-1	CASSTRAGGVHNEQFF	TGTGCCAGCTCGACAAGGGCGGGAGGCGTCCACAATGAGCAGTTCTTC
TRBV30	many	.	TRBJ1-2	CAWRDRSYRRINYGYTF	TGTGCCTGGAGGGATCGGAGCTACCGTAGGATAAACTATGGCTACACCTTC
TRBV4-3	many	.	TRBJ1-4	CASSQGRWEKLFF	TGCGCCAGCAGCCAAGGACGTTGGGAAAAACTGTTTTTT